Following are 4 T cell receptor beta chains from one sample sequenced in a study of blood T cell repertoires in COVID-19. Clones were sequenced by immunoSEQ multiplex PCR, and TCRdb holds only the in-frame ones, with some missing. The repertoire holds about 22,000 clones, with over 80% as singletons. Material: peripheral blood. The receptor source for this set is a man older than 75 with active or convalescent COVID-19.

The chain combines TRBV11-2 with TRBJ1-1; 8 positions match TRBD1. The CDR3 is 15 amino acids. V lost 4 bases, J lost 4 bases, and 8 bases stayed unmatched. Germline V gives CDR1 SGHAT, CDR2 FQNNGV. CDR3 sequence: CASSSRKQGATEAFF. For the CDR3, the DNA is TGTGCCAGCAGCTCCCGGAAGCAGGGGGCCACTGAAGCTTTCTTT.

By sample share, this clone is medium-sized. The chain couples TRBV24-1 to TRBJ2-2, with 8 bases identical to TRBD1. The CDR3 is 16 residues long. The J segment lost 1 base and the V segment lost 4 bases, leaving 4 bases of the junction unmatched. Germline V lookup: CDR1 KGHDR, CDR2 SFDVKD. The CDR3 bases are TGTGCCACCAGTGAACACGGGACAGGGAACACCGGGGAGCTGTTTTTT. Translating it yields CATSEHGTGNTGELFF.

This chain joins TRBV7-3 and TRBJ2-2, with D maybe TRBD1 (6 bases). The V gene lost 3 bases and the J gene lost 5 bases, with 10 bases spanning the gap. This CDR3 region has 14 residues. Germline CDR1 SGHTA, CDR2 FQGTGA. The CDR3 sequence: CASSFVRGTGELFF. The CDR3 coding sequence is TGTGCCAGCAGCTTTGTCAGGGGTACCGGGGAGCTGTTTTTT.

As DNA, the CDR3 is TGTGCCAGCAGCTTATGGGCCTATGGCTACACCTTC. Translating gives CASSLWAYGYTF. The V gene is TRBV7-2, the J gene TRBJ1-2, with unresolved D. Germline V gene data show CDR1 as SGHTA and CDR2 as FQGNSA. V was pared by 2 bases and J by 4 bases, with 5 bases between. The CDR3 length is 12 residues.